The source of this T cell receptor beta chain is a study of cytomegalovirus exposure and HLA in healthy donors. Germline assignment: CDR1 MNHEY and CDR2 SMNVEV (reference sequence). The CDR3 extends over 15 amino acids. Trimming at V came to 5 bases and at J to 9 bases, leaving 7 bases not matched to a gene. PCR employed 60 Vbeta and 13 Jbeta primers. Profiling relied on immunoSEQ multiplex PCR, and the TCRdb table lists in-frame clones only, not all of them. This sample has 150,000 to 200,000 clones, with about 81% found just once. The sequence derives from a woman aged 18-29 years in good health and CMV-seropositive. Material for sequencing was PBMCs. This sequence joins TRBV27 and TRBJ1-6; TRBD1 aligns across 10 bases. CDR3 protein: CASSPQGQGFSPLHF. DNA for the CDR3: TGTGCCAGCAGTCCACAGGGACAGGGGTTTTCACCCCTCCACTTT.